The 23 T cell receptor beta chains below come from one sample, sequenced in a study of T cells in women clearing cervical HPV infection. Some clones are missing from TCRdb's copy, which holds only in-frame ones; the method was immunoSEQ multiplex PCR. The sample table includes roughly 13,000 clones. The sequencing input was blood buffy coat. These receptors were collected from a woman aged 18 to 75 with a cervical HPV16 infection that either progressed to CIN3+ or cleared (not recorded which).

To note about this clone: The CDR3 end is not reached by the read, which stops 3 residues before it; the germline J gene fills it in. The rearrangement joins TRBV7-3 to TRBJ1-4; 7 nucleotides match TRBD1. Germline CDR1 is SGHTA and CDR2 is FQGTGA. CDR3 size: 13 residues. Losses at the gene ends were 5 bases for V and 3 bases for J; bases not matched to a gene: 0. The part of the CDR3 DNA that was read is TGTGCCAGCAGCCAGGGGGCTAATGAAAAA. Translating it yields CASSQGANEK. From start to end, the CDR3 is CASSQGANEKLFF.

As concerns this clone: Read coverage stops 3 residues before the CDR3 terminus; the germline J gene supplies the remainder. V and J are TRBV6-2 or TRBV6-3 and TRBJ2-3; 8 bases map to TRBD2. This CDR3 is built from 16 residues. Trimming at V came to 0 bases and at J to 2 bases, leaving 4 bases not matched to a gene. Germline CDR1 MNHEY, CDR2 SVGEGT. CDR3 DNA (partial): TGTGCCAGCAGTTACTCTAGCGGGGTGGTCACAGATACG. Amino acids: CASSYSSGVVTDT. In full, the CDR3 is CASSYSSGVVTDTQYF.

A note on this clone: The read finishes 3 residues shy of the CDR3 end, and the germline J gene is used to complete it. The chain links TRBV20-1 to TRBJ2-1, with a possible D match to TRBD1 (6 bases). Germline assignment: CDR1 DFQATT and CDR2 SNEGSKA (reference sequence). V lost 6 bases and J lost 3, with 15 bases in between. This CDR3 is built from 14 residues. CDR3 bases read: TGCAGTGCAACTGAACAGGGTGACTACAATGAG. Encoded protein: CSATEQGDYNE. The full CDR3 sequence reads CSATEQGDYNEQFF.

As for this clone: The CDR3 end falls 3 residues outside the read, so it is completed with the germline J gene. The chain recombines TRBV20-1 with TRBJ1-5, with a possible D match to TRBD1 (5 bases). Deletions cut 3 bases from V and 6 bases from J, with 12 bases between. This CDR3 region has 13 residues. CDR1 and CDR2 (germline): DFQATT, SNEGSKA (reference sequence). Incomplete CDR3 DNA: TGCAGTGCTAGCTCGGGGGGAACTCAGCCC. Translating it yields CSASSGGTQP. The full CDR3 protein is CSASSGGTQPQHF.

As concerns this clone: The sequence runs out 3 residues before the end of the CDR3; the remainder is reconstructed from the germline J gene. The gene calls are TRBV10-3 and TRBJ2-7; TRBD1 matches at 7 bases. Unmatched junction bases numbered 12, after V lost 10 bases and J lost 3 bases. This CDR3 contains 14 residues. Germline-derived CDR1 and CDR2 are ENHRY and SYGVKD. CDR3 protein: CATGIRTGFYEQYF. The part of the CDR3 DNA that was read is TGTGCCACCGGGATAAGGACAGGATTCTACGAG.

Turning to this clone: The read falls 3 residues short of the CDR3 end, and the missing part is taken from the germline J gene. The rearrangement uses TRBV7-8 and TRBJ1-2; D call uncertain. The CDR3 is 15 residues long. Deletions cut 5 bases from V and 7 bases from J, with 20 bases between. Germline V gene sequence: CDR1 SGHVS, CDR2 FQNEAQ. Partial CDR3 DNA: TGTGCCAGCAGCCCTCTAATTGAGGGAGCGGGTGGC. Protein product: CASSPLIEGAGG. The entire CDR3 protein is CASSPLIEGAGGYTF.

As regards this clone: One junction end disagrees with the germline gene, perhaps due to a read error. The read ends 3 residues before the CDR3 terminus; that terminus is restored from the germline J gene. Additional DNA sequences in this sample encode the identical CDR3. The J gene is TRBJ1-3, the V gene TRBV4-2; possibly TRBD1 for D (5 bases). Germline values: CDR1 LGHNA, CDR2 YNFKEQ. The CDR3 contains 15 residues. The CDR3 here is CASSQFDSSGNTIYF. The part of the CDR3 DNA that was read is TGCGCCAGCAGCCAATTTGACAGCTCTGGAAACACC.

With regard to this clone: From the germline J gene comes the end of the CDR3, since the read stops 3 residues before it. J is TRBJ2-2 and V is TRBV3-1 (or the pseudogene TRBV3-2); perhaps TRBD1 as D (6 bases). CDR1 and CDR2 from the germline V gene are LGHDT and YNNKEL (reference sequence). The CDR3 sequence is 13 residues long. V lost 5 bases, J lost 8 bases, and 12 bases lay in between. This CDR3 is CASSTYRAGELFF. The CDR3 bases that were read are TGTGCCAGCAGCACCTACAGGGCTGGGGAG.

To note about this clone: The CDR3 extends 3 residues past the end of the read, so its final part is completed from the germline J gene. J is TRBJ2-7 and V is TRBV28; 12 bases align to TRBD2. Germline lookup yields CDR1 MDHEN and CDR2 SYDVKM. This CDR3 comprises 15 residues. Unmatched junction bases numbered 7, after V lost 6 bases and J lost 4 bases. Partial CDR3 DNA: TGTGCCAGCAGCCCTAGACTAGCGGGAGTTTACGAG. This translates into CASSPRLAGVYE. The full-length CDR3 reads as CASSPRLAGVYEQYF.

About this clone: The read ends 3 residues shy of where the CDR3 ends; the end is completed using the germline J gene. The chain is built from TRBV23-1 and TRBJ2-1, with 9 bases identical to TRBD2. TRBV23-1 qualifies as an ORF whose function is uncertain. The CDR3 has 15 amino acids. V shed 9 bases and J 3 bases; nucleotides not matched to a gene: 9. The sequenced CDR3 bases are TGCGCCAGGCTAGCGGGACAGCAAAACTACAATGAG. This sequence encodes CARLAGQQNYNE. The CDR3 in its entirety is CARLAGQQNYNEQFF.

Of note for this clone: The sequence runs out 3 residues before the end of the CDR3; the remainder is reconstructed from the germline J gene. The chain carries TRBV2 and TRBJ2-7; 9 bases fit TRBD1. CDR3 length: 16 amino acids. Germline V CDR1 and CDR2: SNHLY, FYNNEI. Germline trimming cut 0 bases from V and 2 bases from J; bases unmatched to any gene: 5. The CDR3 spells CASSEALGQGPYEQYF. CDR3 bases read: TGTGCCAGCAGTGAAGCGCTGGGACAGGGCCCCTACGAG.

In regard to this clone: The read ends 3 residues early relative to the CDR3; the germline J gene fills the gap. The genes are TRBV5-4 and TRBJ2-7, with D perhaps matching TRBD2 (6 bases). CDR1 is SGHNT and CDR2 is YYREEE in the germline V gene (reference sequence). The CDR3 extends over 15 amino acids. V dropped 3 bases and J dropped 3 bases, with 16 bases sitting between them. The sequenced part of the CDR3 DNA is TGTGCCAGCAGCTCCGGGACTCACCCAGACTACGAG. Protein product: CASSSGTHPDYE. The CDR3 in full is CASSSGTHPDYEQYF. The full variable domain, with the rest looked up from reference TRBV5-4 and TRBJ2-7, is ETGVTQSPTHLIKTRGQQVTLRCSSQSGHNTVSWYQQALGQGPQFIFQYYREEENGRGNFPPRFSGLQFPNYSSELNVNALELDDSALYLCASSSGTHPDYEQYFGPGTRLTVT.

With regard to this clone: The CDR3 is cut off 3 residues early in the read; its end comes from the germline J gene. The V gene is TRBV3-1 (or the pseudogene TRBV3-2), the J gene TRBJ1-2; perhaps TRBD1 as D (5 bases). There are 13 residues in the CDR3. CDR1 is LGHDT, CDR2 YNNKEL, per germline (reference sequence). V was shortened by 7 bases and J by 4 bases, with 13 bases between the two germline ends. CDR3 loop: CASTIGQSYGYTF. The part of the CDR3 DNA that was read is TGTGCCAGCACCATCGGACAAAGCTATGGC.

A note on this clone: The read ends 3 residues before the CDR3 terminus; that terminus is restored from the germline J gene. V and J are TRBV4-2 and TRBJ2-4, with 7 bases matching TRBD2. Germline V gene sequence: CDR1 LGHNA, CDR2 YNFKEQ. This CDR3 spans 17 amino acids. With 4 bases clipped from V and 1 base from J, the junction kept 10 bases outside the gene matches. The CDR3 DNA, read in part, is TGTGCCAGCAGCCGGGGGTCAGCGGGAAGCGCCAAAAACATT. It encodes CASSRGSAGSAKNI. In full, the CDR3 is CASSRGSAGSAKNIQYF.

This CDR3 reads CASSSSGRFIEQFF. CDR3 DNA, as far as it was read: TGTGCCAGCAGTAGTAGCGGGAGATTTATTGAG. The rearrangement links TRBV2 to TRBJ2-1; the match to TRBD2 covers 9 bases. From the germline J gene comes the end of the CDR3, since the read stops 3 residues before it. Germline CDR1 and CDR2: SNHLY and FYNNEI. V gave up 5 bases and J gave up 9 bases; unmatched junction bases: 8. The CDR3 is 14 residues long.

According to its frequency, this clone is medium-sized. The sequenced fragment ends 3 residues before the CDR3 boundary, so the rest is inferred from the germline J gene. The V gene is TRBV5-1, the J gene TRBJ2-4; the match to TRBD2 covers 8 bases. The CDR3 length is 20 residues. With V trimmed by 7 bases and J by 0 bases, 21 bases remained unmatched. The germline V gene has CDR1 SGHRS and CDR2 YFSETQ. CDR3 sequence: CASAVRPSGGDLIAKNIQYF. The sequenced CDR3 bases are TGCGCCAGCGCGGTGCGGCCCTCGGGGGGGGACCTGATAGCCAAAAACATT.

This clone shows up as medium-sized by frequency. The read comes to an end 3 residues before the CDR3 does, leaving the germline J gene to fill in the end. The chain links TRBV18 to TRBJ1-1, with a weak D call TRBD1 (5 bases). The CDR3 is made up of 16 amino acids. Germline CDR1 is KGHSH and CDR2 is LQKENI. V lost 2 bases and J lost 0, with 13 bases in between. The DNA read from the CDR3 is TGTGCCAGCTCACCAGGGTCAGTGGGGCTGAACACTGAA. Translation: CASSPGSVGLNTE. The entire CDR3 reads CASSPGSVGLNTEAFF. The whole variable domain, remainder taken from reference TRBV18 and TRBJ1-1, is NAGVMQNPRHLVRRRGQEARLRCSPMKGHSHVYWYRQLPEEGLKFMVYLQKENIIDESGMPKERFSAEFPKEGPSILRIQQVVRGDSAAYFCASSPGSVGLNTEAFFGQGTRLTVV.

Of note for this clone: Relative to the germline gene, one junction end is altered; a read error may explain this. With the read ending 3 residues before the CDR3 end, the germline J gene is used to fill in that end. J is TRBJ1-2 and V is TRBV4-2; TRBD1 aligns across 9 bases. The CDR3 has 15 residues. Germline V lookup: CDR1 LGHNA, CDR2 YNFKEQ. The DNA read from the CDR3 is TGCGCCAGCAGCCGCGAACAGGGGGCGAACTATGGC. It encodes CASSREQGANYG. The whole CDR3 protein is CASSREQGANYGYTF.

As to this clone: The read falls 3 residues short of the CDR3 end, and the missing part is taken from the germline J gene. V and J are TRBV5-1 and TRBJ2-5, with 12 bases matching TRBD1. Losses at the gene ends were 4 bases for V and 4 bases for J; bases not matched to a gene: 8. This CDR3 has 16 amino acids. Germline lookup yields CDR1 SGHRS and CDR2 YFSETQ. The CDR3 loop reads CASSPRDRGLRETQYF. The CDR3 bases that were read are TGCGCCAGCAGCCCCCGGGACAGGGGGCTTAGAGAGACC. The full variable domain, with the rest looked up from reference TRBV5-1 and TRBJ2-5, is KAGVTQTPRYLIKTRGQQVTLSCSPISGHRSVSWYQQTPGQGLQFLFEYFSETQRNKGNFPGRFSGRQFSNSRSEMNVSTLELGDSALYLCASSPRDRGLRETQYFGPGTRLLVL.

In regard to this clone: Coverage ceases 3 residues before the CDR3 finishes, and the germline J gene fills in the end. The chain combines TRBV4-1 with TRBJ2-2; D is uncertain. Germline assignment: CDR1 MGHRA and CDR2 YSYEKL. CDR3 length equals 16 residues. The CDR3 reads CASSPSMSSYNSPLFF. The CDR3 bases that were read are TGCGCCAGCAGCCCCTCGATGAGCTCCTATAATTCACCG.

A word on this clone: Read data end 3 residues before the CDR3 end; the end is taken from the germline J gene. V usage is TRBV20-1 and J usage is TRBJ1-3; no clear D gene. Trimming stripped 0 bases from V and 1 base from J, with 10 bases between. Germline loops: CDR1 DFQATT, CDR2 SNEGSKA (reference sequence). The CDR3 is 15 residues long. Partial CDR3 DNA: TGCAGTGCTAGAGATCACAAGAGTTCTGGAAACACC. Its protein product is CSARDHKSSGNT. The whole CDR3 region reads CSARDHKSSGNTIYF.

Of note for this clone: The CDR3 is cut off 3 residues early in the read; its end comes from the germline J gene. The V gene is TRBV7-9, the J gene TRBJ2-3, with a possible D match to TRBD1 (6 bases). CDR1 SEHNR and CDR2 FQNEAQ come from the germline V gene (reference sequence). The CDR3 length is 15 residues. CDR3 DNA (partial): TGTGCCAGCAGCCGGGGCAGGGGCGGCAATCAGCCG. This encodes CASSRGRGGNQP. In full, the CDR3 reads CASSRGRGGNQPQYF.

On this clone: The CDR3 is cut off 3 residues early in the read; its end comes from the germline J gene. The chain links TRBV19 to TRBJ2-3; 7 bases align to TRBD1. CDR3 length: 13 amino acids. CDR1 is LNHDA, CDR2 SQIVND, per germline (reference sequence). CDR3 DNA, as far as it was read: TGTGCCAGTAGTTTAGGGGGCTCGCAGCCG. This gives the protein CASSLGGSQP. In full, the CDR3 reads CASSLGGSQPQYF.